The clone carrying this TCR beta chain appeared a few times. This entry comes from a study of blood T cell repertoires in COVID-19. The data were produced by immunoSEQ multiplex PCR, yet TCRdb's version contains in-frame clones alone and is incomplete. The top ten hold approximately 12% of the sample, which has about 200,000 clones, around 82% seen once. The CDR3 is made up of 16 amino acids. CDR1 and CDR2 from the germline V gene are SNHLY and FYNNEI. After removal of 6 bases from V and 8 bases from J, the junction contained 17 bases not matched to a gene. The V call is TRBV2, the J call TRBJ1-2; 8 nucleotides line up with TRBD1. The origin of this receptor is a man aged 40-50 years who had recovered from COVID-19. Sequencing was performed on PBMCs or T cells enriched from blood (not recorded which). The chain's CDR3 is CASSARRVQGAMGYTF. The CDR3 DNA is TGTGCCAGCAGCGCCCGGAGGGTTCAGGGGGCTATGGGCTACACCTTC.